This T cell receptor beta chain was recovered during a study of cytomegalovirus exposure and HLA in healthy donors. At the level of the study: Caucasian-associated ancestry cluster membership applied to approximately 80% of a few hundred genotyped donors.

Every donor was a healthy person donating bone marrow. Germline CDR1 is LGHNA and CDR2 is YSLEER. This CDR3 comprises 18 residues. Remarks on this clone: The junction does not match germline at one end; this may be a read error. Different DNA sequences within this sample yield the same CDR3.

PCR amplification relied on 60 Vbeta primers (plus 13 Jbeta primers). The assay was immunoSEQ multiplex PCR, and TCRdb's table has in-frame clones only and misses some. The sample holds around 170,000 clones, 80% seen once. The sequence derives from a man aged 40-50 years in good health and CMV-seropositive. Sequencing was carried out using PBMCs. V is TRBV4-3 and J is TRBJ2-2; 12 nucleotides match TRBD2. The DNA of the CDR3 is TGCGCCAGCAGTCAAGATTCTAGCGGGGGGGCCGGGGGCGGGGAGCTGTTTTTT. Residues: CASSQDSSGGAGGGELFF.